The 9 T cell receptor beta chains below were found in one sample sequenced in a study of regulatory T cells in long-lasting Graves disease. Researchers made TCR beta libraries by using iRepertoire HTBI primers and running Arm-PCR on CDR3 regions. TCRdb re-called the multiplex PCR reads through MiXCR, storing one row per CDR3 protein. The table shows around 240,000 distinct CDR3 sequences, with about 20% occurring only once. Time point reported: newly diagnosed GD, antithyroid drugs for less than 3 months. The TCR library was prepared using RNA isolated from PBMCs. These data are also associated with another study on T cells in Graves' hyperthyroidism and ophthalmopathy.

The specimen comprised peripheral blood mononuclear cells (PBMCs), sampled at new diagnosis, from a patient treated with antithyroid drugs. The receptors derive from a woman aged 30 to 39 with Graves disease.

This clonotype has a count of ten or more. V is TRBV7-9 and J is TRBJ2-3, with 9 bases matching TRBD2. J was trimmed by 3 bases and V by 4 bases; bases with no gene match: 14. Germline lookup yields CDR1 SEHNR and CDR2 FQNEAQ (reference sequence). The CDR3 loop spans 18 amino acids. CDR3 amino acids: CASSSLPNGGGVTDTQYF. The CDR3 DNA reads as TGTGCCAGCAGCTCCCTACCCAACGGCGGGGGGGTAACAGATACGCAGTATTTT.

This clonotype was counted at least ten times. CDR3 sequence: CASRKEGVAKNIQYF. The CDR3 DNA follows: TGTGCCAGCAGGAAGGAGGGCGTAGCCAAAAACATTCAGTACTTC. The V call is TRBV11-2, the J call TRBJ2-4; tentatively, D is TRBD2 (6 bases). CDR1 is SGHAT, CDR2 FQNNGV, per germline. The CDR3 extends over 15 amino acids. Trimming took off 6 bases at V and 0 bases at J, with 12 bases between the two ends.

As for this clonotype: A read error may produce the germline difference seen at one junction end. This chain joins TRBV13 and TRBJ2-1; 9 nucleotides agree with TRBD2. Germline V lookup: CDR1 PRHDT, CDR2 FYEKMQ (reference sequence). The CDR3 is 18 residues long. The CDR3 loop is CASSQDQVGGGAPDEQFF. The CDR3 region has the DNA TGCGCCAGCAGCCAAGATCAAGTCGGCGGGGGGGCCCCGGATGAGCAGTTCTTC.

Ten or more counts support this clonotype. At one of its ends the junction is not consistent with the germline gene, which may arise from a read error. This sequence joins TRBV4-1 and TRBJ1-2; D uncertain. This CDR3 spans 16 amino acids. CDR1 and CDR2 (germline): MGHRA, YSYEKL. The DNA of the CDR3 is TGTGCCAGCAGCCAAGATCGTTACGAAGCTAACTATGGCTACACCTTC. Translation: CASSQDRYEANYGYTF.

The CDR3 sequence is CASSPPGQDYGYTF. For the CDR3, the DNA is TGTGCCAGCTCACCACCTGGGCAGGACTATGGCTACACCTTC. The genes are TRBV18 and TRBJ1-2; D is uncertain. There are 14 residues in the CDR3. Trimming stripped 0 bases from V and 3 bases from J, with 8 bases between. Per the germline V gene, CDR1 is KGHSH and CDR2 is LQKENI. The full variable domain, its missing parts supplied by reference TRBV18 and TRBJ1-2, is NAGVMQNPRHLVRRRGQEARLRCSPMKGHSHVYWYRQLPEEGLKFMVYLQKENIIDESGMPKERFSAEFPKEGPSILRIQQVVRGDSAAYFCASSPPGQDYGYTFGSGTRLTVV.

This clonotype was recorded many times. V is TRBV11-3 and J is TRBJ2-2; 10 bases are a match to TRBD1. CDR1 is SGHNT, CDR2 YENEEA, per germline. V lost 5 bases and J lost 6; bases outside the gene matches: 0. The CDR3 extends over 13 amino acids. DNA for the CDR3: TGTGCCAGCAGCGGACAGGGGGCCGGGGAGCTGTTTTTT. This sequence encodes CASSGQGAGELFF.

This clonotype was detected many times. J is TRBJ2-3 and V is TRBV24-1; D uncertain. CDR1 is KGHDR, CDR2 SFDVKD, per germline. This CDR3 contains 17 residues. V gave up 0 bases and J gave up 1 base, with 13 bases separating them. The CDR3 DNA reads TGTGCCACCAGTGATTTGAGGACGGGTTCTTGCACAGATACGCAGTATTTT. It specifies CATSDLRTGSCTDTQYF.

The genes are TRBV18 and TRBJ2-7; D gene unclear. CDR3 length equals 15 residues. V lost 1 base to trimming and J lost 1 base, with 11 bases between them. CDR1 is KGHSH, CDR2 LQKENI, per germline. The CDR3 loop reads CASSPLAAGSYEQYF. The CDR3 bases are TGTGCCAGCTCACCACTCGCGGCCGGGTCCTACGAGCAGTACTTC.

This clonotype was counted ten times or more. The CDR3 DNA reads TGTGCCAGTAGTATAGATAGGGCGCTCGCCGGCTACACCTTC. Translating gives CASSIDRALAGYTF. J is TRBJ1-2 and V is TRBV19; the D is unclear. The germline CDR1 and CDR2 sequences are LNHDA and SQIVND (reference sequence). Deletions cut 0 bases from V and 8 bases from J, with 13 bases between. This CDR3 spans 14 amino acids.